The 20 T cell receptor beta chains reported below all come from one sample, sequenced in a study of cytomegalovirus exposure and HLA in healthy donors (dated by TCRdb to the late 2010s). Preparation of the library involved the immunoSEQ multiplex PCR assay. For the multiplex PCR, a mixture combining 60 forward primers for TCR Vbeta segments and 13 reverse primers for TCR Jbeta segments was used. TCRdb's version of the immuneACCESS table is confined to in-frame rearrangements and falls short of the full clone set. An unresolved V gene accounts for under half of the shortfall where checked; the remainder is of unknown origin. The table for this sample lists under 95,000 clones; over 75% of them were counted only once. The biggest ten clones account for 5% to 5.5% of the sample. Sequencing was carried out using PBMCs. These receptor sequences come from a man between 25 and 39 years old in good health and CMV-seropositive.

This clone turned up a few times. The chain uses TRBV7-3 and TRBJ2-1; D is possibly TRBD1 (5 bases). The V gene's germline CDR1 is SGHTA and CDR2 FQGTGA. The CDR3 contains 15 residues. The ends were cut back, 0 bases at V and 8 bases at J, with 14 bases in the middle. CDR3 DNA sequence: TGTGCCAGCAGCTTAACCGGCGGACAACTGCATGAGCAGTTCTTC. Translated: CASSLTGGQLHEQFF.

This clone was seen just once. The CDR3 region is CASSPRAQGIAGELFF. The CDR3 DNA sequence: TGTGCCAGCAGCCCACGCGCACAGGGGATTGCCGGGGAGCTGTTTTTT. This chain connects TRBV7-8 to TRBJ2-2, with 7 bases identical to TRBD1. V was clipped by 5 bases and J by 6 bases; unmatched bases: 12. CDR1 SGHVS and CDR2 FQNEAQ come from the germline V gene. This CDR3 has 16 residues.

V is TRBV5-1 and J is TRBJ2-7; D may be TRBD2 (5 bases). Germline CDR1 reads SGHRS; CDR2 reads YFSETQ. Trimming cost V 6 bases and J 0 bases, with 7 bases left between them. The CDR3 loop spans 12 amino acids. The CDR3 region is CASTSSSYEQYF. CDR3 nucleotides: TGCGCCAGCACTAGCAGCTCCTACGAGCAGTACTTC.

In DNA, the CDR3 is TGCGCCAGCAGCCAACATTCTAAATCCCTATTCCACGAGCAGTACTTC. This codes for CASSQHSKSLFHEQYF. The V gene is TRBV4-3, the J gene TRBJ2-7; the D is unclear. CDR1 and CDR2 from the germline V gene are LGHNA and YSLEER. V dropped 2 bases and J dropped 5 bases, with 19 bases sitting between them. The CDR3 has 16 amino acids.

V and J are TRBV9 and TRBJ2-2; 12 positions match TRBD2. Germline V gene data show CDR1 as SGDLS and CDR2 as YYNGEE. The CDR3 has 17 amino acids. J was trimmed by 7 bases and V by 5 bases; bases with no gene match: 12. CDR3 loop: CASSLALAGGPGGELFF. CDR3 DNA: TGTGCCAGCAGTCTAGCCCTAGCGGGAGGGCCTGGCGGGGAGCTGTTTTTT. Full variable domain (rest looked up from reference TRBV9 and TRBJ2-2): DSGVTQTPKHLITATGQRVTLRCSPRSGDLSVYWYQQSLDQGLQFLIQYYNGEERAKGNILERFSAQQFPDLHSELNLSSLELGDSALYFCASSLALAGGPGGELFFGEGSRLTVL.

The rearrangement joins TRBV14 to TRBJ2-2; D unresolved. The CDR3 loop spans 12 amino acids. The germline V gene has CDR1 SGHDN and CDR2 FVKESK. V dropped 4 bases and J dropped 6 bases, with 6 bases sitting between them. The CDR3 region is CASSLVAGELFF. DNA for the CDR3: TGTGCCAGCAGCCTGGTAGCCGGGGAGCTGTTTTTT.

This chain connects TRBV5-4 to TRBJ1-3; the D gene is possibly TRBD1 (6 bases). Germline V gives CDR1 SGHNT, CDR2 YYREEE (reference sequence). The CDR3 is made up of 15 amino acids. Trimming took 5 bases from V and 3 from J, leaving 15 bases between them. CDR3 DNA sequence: TGTGCCAGCAGACCCTCGGGGGGGCATGGAAACACCATATATTTT. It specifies CASRPSGGHGNTIYF. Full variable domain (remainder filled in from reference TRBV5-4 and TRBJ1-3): ETGVTQSPTHLIKTRGQQVTLRCSSQSGHNTVSWYQQALGQGPQFIFQYYREEENGRGNFPPRFSGLQFPNYSSELNVNALELDDSALYLCASRPSGGHGNTIYFGEGSWLTVV.

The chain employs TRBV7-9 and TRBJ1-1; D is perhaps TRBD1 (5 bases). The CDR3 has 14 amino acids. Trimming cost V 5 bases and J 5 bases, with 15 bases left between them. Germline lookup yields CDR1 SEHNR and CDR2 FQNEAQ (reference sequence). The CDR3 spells CASSRSTGETEAFF. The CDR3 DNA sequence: TGTGCCAGCAGCCGATCCACAGGCGAGACTGAAGCTTTCTTT.

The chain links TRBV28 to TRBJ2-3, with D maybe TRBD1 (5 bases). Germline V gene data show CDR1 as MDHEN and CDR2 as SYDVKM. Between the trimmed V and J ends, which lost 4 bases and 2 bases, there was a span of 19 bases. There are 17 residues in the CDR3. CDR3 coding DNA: TGTGCCAGCAGTTCCTACGTCCAGGGTCCGCACACAGATACGCAGTATTTT. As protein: CASSSYVQGPHTDTQYF.

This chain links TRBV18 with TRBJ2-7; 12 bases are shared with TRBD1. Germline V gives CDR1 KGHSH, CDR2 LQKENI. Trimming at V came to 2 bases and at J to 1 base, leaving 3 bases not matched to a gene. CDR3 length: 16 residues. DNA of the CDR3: TGTGCCAGCTCACCATTGGGACAGGGGGCGTCCTACGAGCAGTACTTC. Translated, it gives CASSPLGQGASYEQYF.

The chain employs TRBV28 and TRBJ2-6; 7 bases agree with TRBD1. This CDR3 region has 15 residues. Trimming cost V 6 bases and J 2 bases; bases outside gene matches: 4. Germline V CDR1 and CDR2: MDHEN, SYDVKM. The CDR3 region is CASRGQMAGANVLTF. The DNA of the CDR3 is TGTGCCAGCAGGGGACAGATGGCTGGGGCCAACGTCCTGACTTTC.

The CDR3 loop is CASGLFSAGAGGYTF. CDR3 coding DNA: TGTGCTAGTGGTTTGTTCTCCGCAGGGGCGGGTGGCTACACCTTC. The chain couples TRBV12-5 to TRBJ1-2; a weak D match, TRBD1 (6 bases). In germline, CDR1 is LGHNT, CDR2 FRNRAP. Deletions cut 2 bases from V and 7 bases from J, with 17 bases between. The CDR3 loop spans 15 amino acids.

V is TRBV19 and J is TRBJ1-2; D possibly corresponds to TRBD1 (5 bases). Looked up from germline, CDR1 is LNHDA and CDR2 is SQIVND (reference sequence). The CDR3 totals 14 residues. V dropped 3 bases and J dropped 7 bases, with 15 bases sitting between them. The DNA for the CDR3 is TGTGCCAGTAGTATGTTGACAGCGATGCGTGGCTACACCTTC. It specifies CASSMLTAMRGYTF.

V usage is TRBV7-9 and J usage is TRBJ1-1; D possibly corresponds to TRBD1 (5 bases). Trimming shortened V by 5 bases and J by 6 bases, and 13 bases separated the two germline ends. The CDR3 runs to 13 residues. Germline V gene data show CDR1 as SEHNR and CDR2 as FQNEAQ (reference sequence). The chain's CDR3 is CASSTQEGPEAFF. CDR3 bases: TGTGCCAGCAGCACACAGGAGGGTCCTGAAGCTTTCTTT. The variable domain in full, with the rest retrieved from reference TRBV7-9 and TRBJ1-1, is DTGVSQNPRHKITKRGQNVTFRCDPISEHNRLYWYRQTLGQGPEFLTYFQNEAQLEKSRLLSDRFSAERPKGSFSTLEIQRTEQGDSAMYLCASSTQEGPEAFFGQGTRLTVV.

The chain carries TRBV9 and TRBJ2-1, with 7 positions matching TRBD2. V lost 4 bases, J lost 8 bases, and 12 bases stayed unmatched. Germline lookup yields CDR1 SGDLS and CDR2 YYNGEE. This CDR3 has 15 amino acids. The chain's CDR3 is CASSPWGGSRDEQFF. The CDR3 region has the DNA TGTGCCAGCAGCCCCTGGGGCGGGAGTAGAGATGAGCAGTTCTTC. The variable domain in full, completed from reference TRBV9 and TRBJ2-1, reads DSGVTQTPKHLITATGQRVTLRCSPRSGDLSVYWYQQSLDQGLQFLIQYYNGEERAKGNILERFSAQQFPDLHSELNLSSLELGDSALYFCASSPWGGSRDEQFFGPGTRLTVL.

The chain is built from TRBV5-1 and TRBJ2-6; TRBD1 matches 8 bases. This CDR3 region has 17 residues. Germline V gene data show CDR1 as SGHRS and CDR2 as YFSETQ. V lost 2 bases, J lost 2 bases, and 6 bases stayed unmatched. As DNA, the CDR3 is TGCGCCAGCAGCTTCGGGACAGGCCGCCCTGGGGCCAACGTCCTGACTTTC. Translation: CASSFGTGRPGANVLTF.

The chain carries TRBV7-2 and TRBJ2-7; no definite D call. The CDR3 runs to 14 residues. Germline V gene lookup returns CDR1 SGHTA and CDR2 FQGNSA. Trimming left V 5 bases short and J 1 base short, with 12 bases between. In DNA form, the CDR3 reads TGTGCCAGCAGCCCGGTAGGCGGTTCCTACGAGCAGTACTTC. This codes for CASSPVGGSYEQYF.

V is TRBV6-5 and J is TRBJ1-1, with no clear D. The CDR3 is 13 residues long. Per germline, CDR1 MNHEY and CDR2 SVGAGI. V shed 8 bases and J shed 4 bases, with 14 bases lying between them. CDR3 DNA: TGTGCCAGCGGCCCTCTTCATGGCACTGAAGCTTTCTTT. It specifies CASGPLHGTEAFF.

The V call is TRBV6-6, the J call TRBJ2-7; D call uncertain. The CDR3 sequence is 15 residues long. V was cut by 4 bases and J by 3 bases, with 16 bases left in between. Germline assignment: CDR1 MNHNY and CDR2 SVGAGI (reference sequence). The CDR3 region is CASSSRTAAHYEQYV. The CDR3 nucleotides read TGTGCCAGCAGTTCACGAACGGCGGCTCACTACGAGCAGTACGTC.

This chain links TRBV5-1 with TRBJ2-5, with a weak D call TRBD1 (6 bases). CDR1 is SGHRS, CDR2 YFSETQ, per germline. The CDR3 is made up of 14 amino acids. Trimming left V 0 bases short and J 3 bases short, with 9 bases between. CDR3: CASSLEGQKETQYF. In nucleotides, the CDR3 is TGCGCCAGCAGCTTGGAAGGACAGAAAGAGACCCAGTACTTC.